Below, 25 T cell receptor beta chains from the same sample are listed, as sequenced in a study of shared clonotypes between healthy human individuals. TCRdb keeps only in-frame clones here, not all; method: immunoSEQ multiplex PCR. The sample holds 500,000 to 550,000 clones, about 96% seen once. Sequences were obtained from naive CD4+ T cells sorted from blood. Subset described: CD45RA+ positively selected. Every receptor here comes from a woman aged 25 to 39 in good health.

The chain joins TRBV6-6 to TRBJ1-3; D not resolved. The ends were cut back, 8 bases at V and 0 bases at J, with 17 bases in the middle. The germline V gene has CDR1 MNHNY and CDR2 SVGAGI (reference sequence). The CDR3 consists of 16 residues. The CDR3 DNA sequence: TGTGCCAGCTCCCGGATGTCCTTGAGCTCTGGAAACACCATATATTTT. Translating gives CASSRMSLSSGNTIYF.

The chain is built from TRBV28 and TRBJ2-7; 10 nucleotides line up with TRBD2. This CDR3 spans 19 amino acids. V shed 6 bases, J shed 1 base, and the junction held 18 bases outside the gene matches. CDR1 and CDR2 from the germline V gene are MDHEN and SYDVKM. CDR3 in DNA: TGTGCCAGCAGACCCGGAGGGCTAGCGGGAGTGACCCCTTCCTACGAGCAGTACTTC. Its protein is CASRPGGLAGVTPSYEQYF.

The chain joins TRBV19 to TRBJ1-5, with 8 bases aligning to TRBD1. Looked up from germline, CDR1 is LNHDA and CDR2 is SQIVND (reference sequence). The CDR3 runs to 17 residues. The V gene end was trimmed by 4 bases and the J gene end by 3 bases; junction bases not matched to a gene: 11. The DNA for the CDR3 is TGTGCCAGTAGTAACCGGGGAACAGGGGGAAACAATCAGCCCCAGCATTTT. Protein product: CASSNRGTGGNNQPQHF.

J is TRBJ2-1 and V is TRBV28; TRBD2 aligns across 9 bases. The junction had 12 bases not matched to a gene; V was cut back by 5 bases and J by 4 bases. In germline, CDR1 is MDHEN, CDR2 SYDVKM. This CDR3 has 17 amino acids. CDR3 sequence reads: CASSPPPGLAGYNEQFF. CDR3 in DNA: TGTGCCAGCAGTCCTCCCCCGGGACTAGCAGGTTACAATGAGCAGTTCTTC. The full variable domain, completed using reference TRBV28 and TRBJ2-1, is DVKVTQSSRYLVKRTGEKVFLECVQDMDHENMFWYRQDPGLGLRLIYFSYDVKMKEKGDIPEGYSVSREKKERFSLILESASTNQTSMYLCASSPPPGLAGYNEQFFGPGTRLTVL.

Remarks on this clone: Other DNA variants within this sample encode the same CDR3. The genes are TRBV28 and TRBJ2-1; D remains ambiguous. Germline CDR1 and CDR2: MDHEN and SYDVKM. The CDR3 covers 12 residues. Trimming removed 6 bases from V and 4 bases from J, with 7 bases in between. The CDR3 protein is CASSLRYNEQFF. Here the CDR3 DNA reads TGTGCCAGCAGCCTCCGATACAATGAGCAGTTCTTC.

The chain combines TRBV19 with TRBJ2-7, with D tentatively TRBD1 (7 bases). Trimming removed 1 base from V and 4 bases from J, with 14 bases in between. Germline V CDR1 and CDR2: LNHDA, SQIVND (reference sequence). The CDR3 contains 15 residues. The CDR3 sequence: CASSIAATGRYEQYF. The CDR3 nucleotides are TGTGCCAGTAGTATAGCCGCGACAGGGAGGTACGAGCAGTACTTC. Full variable domain (rest looked up from reference TRBV19 and TRBJ2-7): DGGITQSPKYLFRKEGQNVTLSCEQNLNHDAMYWYRQDPGQGLRLIYYSQIVNDFQKGDIAEGYSVSREKKESFPLTVTSAQKNPTAFYLCASSIAATGRYEQYFGPGTRLTVT.

This sequence joins TRBV21-1 and TRBJ2-7. TRBV21-1 is recorded as a pseudogene. CDR3 size: 15 residues. The CDR3 coding sequence is TGTGCCAGCAGCAATCCCCCGGCCAACTTTTACGAGCAGTACTTC. Translation: CASSNPPANFYEQYF.

The rearrangement links TRBV7-6 to TRBJ2-7; possibly TRBD1 or TRBD2 for D (5 bases each). Trimming removed 3 bases at V and 0 bases at J, with 33 bases between. The CDR3 runs 22 residues. Germline V gene lookup returns CDR1 SGHVS and CDR2 FNYEAQ. The CDR3 DNA reads as TGTGCCAGCAGCTTCCGGGACGGCCTATTAGCGTCAGGCACGGGAAGCTCCTACGAGCAGTACTTC. Residues: CASSFRDGLLASGTGSSYEQYF.

This clone was detected only once. V is TRBV18 and J is TRBJ1-1, with TRBD1 matching over 11 bases. Germline values: CDR1 KGHSH, CDR2 LQKENI. The CDR3 contains 15 residues. J was trimmed by 2 bases and V by 4 bases; bases with no gene match: 3. In nucleotides, the CDR3 is TGTGCCAGCTCACGGGGACAGGGGGTTAACACTGAAGCTTTCTTT. Translating it yields CASSRGQGVNTEAFF.

In this sample, this clone turned up once. The gene calls are TRBV11-2 and TRBJ1-1; 8 bases are a match to TRBD1. The V segment lost 5 bases and the J segment 7 bases; nucleotides outside the gene matches: 9. The CDR3 is made up of 14 amino acids. The germline CDR1 and CDR2 sequences are SGHAT and FQNNGV. CDR3 nucleotide sequence: TGTGCCAGCAGCACGCTCCGGGACAGGCTTGAAGCTTTCTTT. Encoded protein: CASSTLRDRLEAFF. The full variable domain, rest sourced from reference TRBV11-2 and TRBJ1-1, is EAGVAQSPRYKIIEKRQSVAFWCNPISGHATLYWYQQILGQGPKLLIQFQNNGVVDDSQLPKDRFSAERLKGVDSTLKIQPAKLEDSAVYLCASSTLRDRLEAFFGQGTRLTVV.

The chain employs TRBV19 and TRBJ1-2; a weak D match, TRBD1 (5 bases). This CDR3 spans 14 amino acids. Germline V lookup: CDR1 LNHDA, CDR2 SQIVND (reference sequence). V was clipped by 7 bases and J by 4 bases, with 16 bases between them. CDR3 nucleotides: TGTGCCAGTACCGATCGGCGGGGGGGCTATGGCTACACCTTC. Protein sequence: CASTDRRGGYGYTF.

The chain joins TRBV7-2 to TRBJ2-7; 9 nucleotides match TRBD1. CDR1 is SGHTA, CDR2 FQGNSA, per germline. The CDR3 is made up of 15 amino acids. V lost 5 bases and J lost 4; bases outside the gene matches: 9. This CDR3 reads CASSPSGDRAYEQYF. The CDR3 DNA reads TGTGCCAGCAGCCCCTCAGGGGACAGGGCATACGAGCAGTACTTC.

The chain has TRBV7-9 and TRBJ1-1, with unresolved D. CDR1 is SEHNR and CDR2 is FQNEAQ in the germline V gene (reference sequence). Trimming cost V 4 bases and J 1 base, with 7 bases left between them. The CDR3 length is 13 residues. The CDR3 spells CASSYPPNTEAFF. The CDR3 nucleotides are TGTGCCAGCAGCTATCCCCCGAACACTGAAGCTTTCTTT.

This chain joins TRBV19 and TRBJ2-1; no definite D call. Germline V gene sequence: CDR1 LNHDA, CDR2 SQIVND (reference sequence). V lost 2 bases and J lost 9, with 11 bases in between. The CDR3 extends over 13 amino acids. This CDR3 reads CASSILVDAEQFF. The CDR3, as DNA: TGTGCCAGTAGTATACTGGTGGACGCTGAGCAGTTCTTC.

This sequence joins TRBV19 and TRBJ2-1; possibly TRBD1 for D (5 bases). Trimming stripped 0 bases from V and 8 bases from J, with 11 bases between. The germline V gene has CDR1 LNHDA and CDR2 SQIVND (reference sequence). The CDR3 has 14 residues. CDR3 sequence (DNA): TGTGCCAGTAGTATAGAGGGGCTTGGGGATGAGCAGTTCTTC. Its translation is CASSIEGLGDEQFF.

This chain joins TRBV11-3 and TRBJ2-7; unclear D gene. The length of the CDR3 is 16 residues. V lost 1 base and J 0 bases, leaving 13 bases between the germline ends. CDR1 and CDR2 from the germline V gene are SGHNT and YENEEA. The CDR3 nucleotides read TGTGCCAGCAGCTTAGTACCTGCGGACGGCTCCTACGAGCAGTACTTC. Residues: CASSLVPADGSYEQYF.

The rearrangement links TRBV5-5 to TRBJ1-1; D is possibly TRBD1 (6 bases). Germline values: CDR1 SGHKS, CDR2 YYEKEE (reference sequence). Trimming took 1 base from V and 1 from J, leaving 17 bases between them. The CDR3 is 17 residues long. CDR3 coding DNA: TGTGCCAGCAGCTTGAATTTTCTAGGGGGTGGGAACACTGAAGCTTTCTTT. Amino acid sequence: CASSLNFLGGGNTEAFF.

The V and J genes are TRBV29-1 and TRBJ2-7; TRBD2 aligns across 7 bases. V trimming: 3 bases; J trimming: 7 bases; junction bases outside the gene matches: 9. Germline CDR1 reads SQVTM; CDR2 reads ANQGSEA. This CDR3 is built from 13 residues. The CDR3 here is CSVEGGSYAEQYF. The CDR3 nucleotides are TGCAGCGTTGAGGGGGGGTCCTACGCGGAGCAGTACTTC.

This rearrangement joins TRBV5-1 to TRBJ2-7; 7 bases line up with TRBD2. V shed 4 bases, J shed 6 bases, and the junction held 1 base outside the gene matches. This CDR3 has 11 residues. In germline, CDR1 is SGHRS, CDR2 YFSETQ. As DNA, the CDR3 is TGCGCCAGCAGCGGGGAGGGCGAGCAGTACTTC. This encodes CASSGEGEQYF. The full variable domain, rest sourced from reference TRBV5-1 and TRBJ2-7, is KAGVTQTPRYLIKTRGQQVTLSCSPISGHRSVSWYQQTPGQGLQFLFEYFSETQRNKGNFPGRFSGRQFSNSRSEMNVSTLELGDSALYLCASSGEGEQYFGPGTRLTVT.

With respect to this clone: Other DNA sequences of this sample code for an identical CDR3. The V gene is TRBV5-1, the J gene TRBJ2-3; D gene ambiguous. The germline V gene has CDR1 SGHRS and CDR2 YFSETQ. This CDR3 spans 14 amino acids. The V end was cut by 1 base, the J end by 0 bases, with 6 bases between. CDR3 nucleotides: TGCGCCAGCAGCTTGACCTCTAGCACAGATACGCAGTATTTT. Translating gives CASSLTSSTDTQYF. The variable domain in full, completed from reference TRBV5-1 and TRBJ2-3, reads KAGVTQTPRYLIKTRGQQVTLSCSPISGHRSVSWYQQTPGQGLQFLFEYFSETQRNKGNFPGRFSGRQFSNSRSEMNVSTLELGDSALYLCASSLTSSTDTQYFGPGTRLTVL.

This sequence joins TRBV18 and TRBJ2-5; 8 bases fit TRBD1. The germline gives CDR1 KGHSH, CDR2 LQKENI. There are 14 residues in the CDR3. Unmatched junction bases numbered 6, after V lost 4 bases and J lost 5 bases. As DNA, the CDR3 is TGTGCCAGCTCACTAGGTGGACAGGGCGAGACCCAGTACTTC. As protein: CASSLGGQGETQYF.

This chain links TRBV7-6 with TRBJ2-7; possibly TRBD1 for D (6 bases). Germline lookup yields CDR1 SGHVS and CDR2 FNYEAQ. The V and J ends lost 4 bases and 2 bases respectively, with 15 bases between them. The CDR3 has 15 residues. The CDR3 coding sequence is TGTGCCAGCAGCTCCGCAGTCGACAGGCCCTACGAGCAGTACTTC. Residues: CASSSAVDRPYEQYF.

The chain is built from TRBV7-9 and TRBJ2-3, with D unclear. The CDR3 sequence is 13 residues long. Germline lookup yields CDR1 SEHNR and CDR2 FQNEAQ (reference sequence). Trimming stripped 6 bases from V and 2 bases from J, with 9 bases between. CDR3 bases: TGTGCCAGCAGGGGTGTTGTCACAGATACGCAGTATTTT. Encoded protein: CASRGVVTDTQYF.

CDR3 nucleotides: TGTGCCAGCAGTTTTCGTCACACAGATACGCAGTATTTT. This translates into CASSFRHTDTQYF. The gene calls are TRBV27 and TRBJ2-3; no clear D. Trimming pared 3 bases from V and 2 bases from J, leaving 6 bases between. This CDR3 comprises 13 residues. Per the germline V gene, CDR1 is MNHEY and CDR2 is SMNVEV (reference sequence).

The V and J genes are TRBV7-9 and TRBJ1-4; possibly TRBD1 for D (5 bases). This CDR3 has 14 residues. Trimming took 2 bases from V and 4 from J, leaving 8 bases between them. Germline V gene sequence: CDR1 SEHNR, CDR2 FQNEAQ (reference sequence). The chain's CDR3 is CASSLFDSNEKLFF. The CDR3 nucleotides read TGTGCCAGCAGCTTATTCGACAGTAATGAAAAACTGTTTTTT.